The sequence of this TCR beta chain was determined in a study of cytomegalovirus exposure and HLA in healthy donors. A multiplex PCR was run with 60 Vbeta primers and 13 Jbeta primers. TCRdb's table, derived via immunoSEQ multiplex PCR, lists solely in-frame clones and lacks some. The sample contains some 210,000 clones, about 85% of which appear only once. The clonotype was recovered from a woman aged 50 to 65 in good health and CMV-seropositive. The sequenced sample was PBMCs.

CDR3 DNA: TGCGCCAGCAGCCAAGTACCGGGACAGGGGTTCTACGAGCAGTACTTC. It yields the protein CASSQVPGQGFYEQYF. The chain combines TRBV4-1 with TRBJ2-7, with 10 bases identical to TRBD1. The CDR3 extends over 16 amino acids. V shed 1 base, J shed 3 bases, and the junction held 6 bases outside the gene matches. The germline V gene has CDR1 MGHRA and CDR2 YSYEKL.